This paragraph reports one T cell receptor beta chain. Antigen: not known. Time point defined: week 35, safety follow-up. Vaccine doses each comprised 300 ug of mutant IDH1 20-mer peptide, with topical imiquimod. The sample is drawn from a study of a mutant IDH1 vaccine in newly diagnosed glioma. General study results and limits: Immune responses induced by the vaccine were seen in 93.3% of patients, spanning multiple MHC alleles.

TCRdb keeps only in-frame clones here, not all; method: immunoSEQ multiplex PCR. The sample carries approximately 44,000 clones, about 82% recorded once. The CDR3 sequence is 14 residues long. Germline CDR1 is MNHEY and CDR2 is SVGAGI. V was clipped by 5 bases and J by 9 bases, with 17 bases between them. The source material was PBMCs, sampled from a glioma patient whose treatment included an IDH1 peptide vaccine. The source of this sequence is a man in his forties with glioma. This chain joins TRBV6-5 and TRBJ2-4; D possibly corresponds to TRBD1 (6 bases). CDR3 amino acids: CASSPPGQRGIQYF. The DNA for the CDR3 is TGTGCCAGCAGTCCCCCGGGACAACGGGGCATTCAGTACTTC.